This entry describes one T cell receptor beta chain. Its cognate antigen is unknown. This sample was included in a study of cytomegalovirus exposure and HLA in healthy donors. The wider study: Earlier work reported 117 million unique TCR beta sequences from about 180 million T cells.

V lost 5 bases, J lost 4 bases, and 5 bases stayed unmatched. The CDR3 is made up of 14 amino acids. The germline V gene encodes CDR1 MNHEY and CDR2 SMNVEV (reference sequence). Vbeta (60) and Jbeta (13) primers were used in the PCR. The repertoire was sequenced with immunoSEQ multiplex PCR; TCRdb's copy has only in-frame clones and lacks some. The repertoire has around 150,000 clones, around 80% of them found once; the top ten carry around 1.4%. Findings and limits, study-wide: Owing to their indistinguishability, certain V segments, notably TRBV6-2 and TRBV6-3, were excluded. Per a later analysis, HLA-associated TCR beta chains showed more clonal expansion than other, equally common TCR beta chains.

The source of this sequence is a woman in her late teens or twenties in good health and CMV-seronegative. The chain carries TRBV27 and TRBJ2-4; 7 bases align to TRBD1. Sequences were obtained from PBMCs. CDR3 protein: CASSKTGRKNIQYF. The DNA for the CDR3 is TGTGCCAGCAGTAAGACAGGGAGAAAAAACATTCAGTACTTC.